The 3 T cell receptor beta chains below come from one sample, sequenced in a study of control samples from healthy donors and cancer patients. TCRdb's table, derived via immunoSEQ multiplex PCR, lists solely in-frame clones and lacks some. The repertoire holds over 80,000 clones, with approximately 80% as singletons. The material sequenced was blood. Every receptor here comes from a woman aged 25-40 years in good health.

The chain employs TRBV5-1 and TRBJ2-3; the match to TRBD1 covers 8 bases. Germline CDR1 is SGHRS and CDR2 is YFSETQ. The CDR3 runs to 16 residues. The ends lost 7 bases at V and 2 bases at J; junction bases unmatched: 12. The CDR3 region has the DNA TGCGCCAGCCAGACCTCGCCAGGGGGCATCACAGATACGCAGTATTTT. Translation gives CASQTSPGGITDTQYF.

The V and J genes are TRBV14 and TRBJ1-6, with TRBD1 identical over 7 bases. V gave up 3 bases and J gave up 6 bases; unmatched junction bases: 5. The CDR3 extends over 15 amino acids. Germline CDR1 SGHDN, CDR2 FVKESK. The CDR3: CASSHRQGGNSPLHF. CDR3 nucleotide sequence: TGTGCCAGCAGCCATCGACAGGGTGGTAATTCACCCCTCCACTTT.

This clone occurred once. The chain joins TRBV19 to TRBJ2-3; 8 bases are shared with TRBD2. The length of the CDR3 is 15 residues. V shed 6 bases, J shed 4 bases, and the junction held 9 bases outside the gene matches. CDR1 LNHDA and CDR2 SQIVND come from the germline V gene (reference sequence). The CDR3 region is CASSPVAGGADTQYF. CDR3 DNA sequence: TGTGCCAGTAGCCCCGTCGCGGGGGGTGCAGATACGCAGTATTTT.